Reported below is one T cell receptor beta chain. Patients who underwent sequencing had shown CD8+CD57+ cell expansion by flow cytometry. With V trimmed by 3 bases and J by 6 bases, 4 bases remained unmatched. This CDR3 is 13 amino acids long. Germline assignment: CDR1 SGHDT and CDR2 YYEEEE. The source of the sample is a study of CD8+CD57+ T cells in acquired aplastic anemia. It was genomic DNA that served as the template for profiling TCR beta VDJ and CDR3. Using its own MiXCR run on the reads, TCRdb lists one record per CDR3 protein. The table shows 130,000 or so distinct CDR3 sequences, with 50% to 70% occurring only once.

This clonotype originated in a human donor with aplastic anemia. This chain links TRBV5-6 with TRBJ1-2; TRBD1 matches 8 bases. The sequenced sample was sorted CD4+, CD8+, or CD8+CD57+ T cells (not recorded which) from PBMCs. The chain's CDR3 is CASSWDRTDGYTF. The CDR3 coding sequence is TGTGCCAGCAGCTGGGACAGGACGGATGGCTACACCTTC.